This TCR beta chain was identified during a study of OX40 agonist ivuxolimab in advanced cancers. Study-level background: Administration of intravenous ivuxolimab to patients occurred every 2 weeks at 0.01 to 10 mg/kg. The group had a mean age of around 60 years, ranged from about 23 to 85, and was 80% to 85% male.

The CDR3 is 13 amino acids. Germline CDR1 SGDLS, CDR2 YYNGEE. Trimming shortened V by 3 bases and J by 8 bases, and 11 bases separated the two germline ends. General study points: Averaging showed that CD8+ T cells had more expanded clones than CD4+ did. There was clonal expansion of CD4+ and CD8+ blood T cells by week 6 at 0.1 to 3.0 mg/kg.

As concerns this clone: Antigen unknown.

The protocol was immunoSEQ multiplex PCR, while the TCRdb copy is restricted to in-frame clones and leaves out a portion. In the table there are 55,000 to 70,000 clones, around 85% of which are singletons. This clonotype was obtained from an adult with an advanced solid tumor such as melanoma, head and neck, liver or kidney cancer. Material: CD4+ or CD8+ T cells sorted from blood, obtained in a trial of the OX40 agonist ivuxolimab. The chain carries TRBV9 and TRBJ2-2; D gene ambiguous. In DNA, the CDR3 is TGTGCCAGCAGCGGCGGACCTATGGGGGAGCTGTTTTTT. Translating gives CASSGGPMGELFF.